Shown below are 20 T cell receptor beta chains from a single sample sequenced in a study of blood T cell repertoires in COVID-19. Profiled with immunoSEQ multiplex PCR; TCRdb holds only in-frame clones, not every one. The sample contains roughly 120,000 clones, about 93% of which appear only once. Material: peripheral blood. All receptors derive from a middle-aged man with COVID-19, enrolled during active disease.

The chain uses TRBV27 and TRBJ2-2, with 10 bases aligning to TRBD2. The junction had 21 bases not matched to a gene; V was cut back by 7 bases and J by 7 bases. Germline-derived CDR1 and CDR2 are MNHEY and SMNVEV (reference sequence). The CDR3 has 19 amino acids. This chain's CDR3 is CASIGADRVAGGALGELFF. The CDR3 coding sequence is TGTGCCAGCATCGGCGCCGACAGGGTAGCGGGAGGCGCACTCGGGGAGCTGTTTTTT.

The V gene is TRBV6-5, the J gene TRBJ1-1, with 7 bases identical to TRBD1. The CDR3 spans 13 residues. Germline CDR1 MNHEY, CDR2 SVGAGI. The J segment lost 7 bases and the V segment lost 2 bases, leaving 4 bases of the junction unmatched. DNA for the CDR3: TGTGCCAGCAGTTACCTAGGGACAGTTGAAGCTTTCTTT. It codes for CASSYLGTVEAFF.

CDR3 sequence reads: CASSLGAGGYEQYF. DNA of the CDR3: TGTGCCAGCAGTTTGGGGGCAGGGGGTTACGAGCAGTACTTC. The V call is TRBV27, the J call TRBJ2-7; 7 bases map to TRBD1. The CDR3 extends over 14 amino acids. Germline trimming cut 3 bases from V and 4 bases from J; bases unmatched to any gene: 6. Germline V gives CDR1 MNHEY, CDR2 SMNVEV (reference sequence).

This clone was seen once. The V and J genes are TRBV9 and TRBJ2-1; TRBD2 aligns across 12 bases. Germline V CDR1 and CDR2: SGDLS, YYNGEE. V lost 0 bases, J lost 9 bases, and 7 bases stayed unmatched. The length of the CDR3 is 16 residues. The chain's CDR3 is CASSVGTSGNFGEQFF. DNA of the CDR3: TGTGCCAGCAGCGTAGGGACTAGCGGGAATTTCGGTGAGCAGTTCTTC. Looking up the rest from reference TRBV9 and TRBJ2-1 gives the full variable domain: DSGVTQTPKHLITATGQRVTLRCSPRSGDLSVYWYQQSLDQGLQFLIQYYNGEERAKGNILERFSAQQFPDLHSELNLSSLELGDSALYFCASSVGTSGNFGEQFFGPGTRLTVL.

This chain joins TRBV18 and TRBJ2-5; 7 bases align to TRBD1. V was pared by 2 bases and J by 5 bases, with 8 bases of the junction left unmatched. Germline CDR1 reads KGHSH; CDR2 reads LQKENI. The CDR3 loop spans 15 amino acids. Here the CDR3 DNA reads TGTGCCAGCTCACCAACCCAGGGGGTTGGGGAGACCCAGTACTTC. This translates into CASSPTQGVGETQYF.

This rearrangement joins TRBV6-6 to TRBJ1-1, with D hard to call. V was pared by 2 bases and J by 2 bases, with 12 bases between. Germline lookup yields CDR1 MNHNY and CDR2 SVGAGI (reference sequence). The CDR3 loop spans 15 amino acids. The CDR3 DNA reads as TGTGCCAGCAGTTACGATTGGCAGGCAAACACTGAAGCTTTCTTT. Translation gives CASSYDWQANTEAFF.

The chain recombines TRBV30 with TRBJ2-7, with 7 bases lining up with TRBD1. The CDR3 loop spans 14 amino acids. The junction had 7 bases not matched to a gene; V was cut back by 3 bases and J by 2 bases. Germline values: CDR1 GTSNPN, CDR2 SVGIG (reference sequence). CDR3 DNA: TGTGCCTGGAGACAGGGGCTCGATACCTACGAGCAGTACTTC. As protein: CAWRQGLDTYEQYF.

This clone occurred once. V is TRBV7-9 and J is TRBJ2-7, with D perhaps TRBD2 (6 bases). Trimming pared 3 bases from V and 4 bases from J, leaving 10 bases between. Per germline, CDR1 SEHNR and CDR2 FQNEAQ (reference sequence). CDR3 length: 13 amino acids. CDR3 sequence (DNA): TGTGCCAGCAGCTTGGGACTGCTATACGAGCAGTACTTC. Residues: CASSLGLLYEQYF.

The chain joins TRBV28 to TRBJ1-1; D is undetermined. Trimming pared 5 bases from V and 0 bases from J, leaving 13 bases between. Germline V gives CDR1 MDHEN, CDR2 SYDVKM. CDR3 length: 15 residues. For the CDR3, the DNA is TGTGCCAGCAGTACCCAGACAAAACTGAACACTGAAGCTTTCTTT. Its translation is CASSTQTKLNTEAFF.

V usage is TRBV11-2 and J usage is TRBJ2-1; 7 bases are shared with TRBD1. After removal of 5 bases from V and 2 bases from J, the junction contained 6 bases not matched to a gene. CDR1 and CDR2 (germline): SGHAT, FQNNGV. CDR3 length equals 15 residues. The CDR3 here is CASSPTQGTYNEQFF. The DNA for the CDR3 is TGTGCCAGCAGCCCCACACAGGGGACCTACAATGAGCAGTTCTTC.

The V call is TRBV2, the J call TRBJ2-7; 11 nucleotides line up with TRBD2. Losses at the gene ends were 6 bases for V and 3 bases for J; bases not matched to a gene: 13. The CDR3 length is 17 residues. Germline V CDR1 and CDR2: SNHLY, FYNNEI. The CDR3 bases are TGTGCCAGCAGGGGTTTAGTGGCTAGCGGGGGGAACTACGAGCAGTACGTC. Residues: CASRGLVASGGNYEQYV.

The chain has TRBV28 and TRBJ1-2; 8 bases match TRBD1. CDR3 length equals 14 residues. V was clipped by 2 bases and J by 2 bases; unmatched bases: 1. Germline V lookup: CDR1 MDHEN, CDR2 SYDVKM. The DNA of the CDR3 is TGTGCCAGCAGTTTACAGGGGGCCAACTATGGCTACACCTTC. Translated: CASSLQGANYGYTF.

V is TRBV30 and J is TRBJ1-1; tentatively, D is TRBD1 (5 bases). V was shortened by 4 bases and J by 8 bases, with 11 bases between the two germline ends. CDR3 length: 11 residues. Germline loops: CDR1 GTSNPN, CDR2 SVGIG (reference sequence). CDR3 protein: CAWTAAGEAFF. Written as DNA, the CDR3 is TGTGCCTGGACTGCGGCAGGGGAAGCTTTCTTT.

The chain couples TRBV4-2 to TRBJ2-3; TRBD2 agrees at 12 bases. CDR1 is LGHNA and CDR2 is YNFKEQ in the germline V gene. Trimming took 0 bases from V and 3 from J; bases not matched to a gene: 13. The CDR3 is 20 residues long. The CDR3 DNA reads TGTGCCAGCAGCCAAGAATTGACTAGCGGGAGTGCGGTACGTACAGATACGCAGTATTTT. This gives the protein CASSQELTSGSAVRTDTQYF.

The chain links TRBV7-8 to TRBJ2-3, with a weak D call TRBD2 (5 bases). CDR1 and CDR2 (germline): SGHVS, FQNEAQ. V shed 1 base and J shed 2 bases, with 13 bases lying between them. This CDR3 is 16 amino acids long. CDR3 sequence: CASSLEDRLPTDTQYF. The CDR3 DNA reads as TGTGCCAGCAGCTTAGAGGACCGACTACCCACAGATACGCAGTATTTT.

This chain links TRBV6-1 with TRBJ1-5, with 8 bases lining up with TRBD1. The CDR3 sequence is 15 residues long. V was pared by 1 base and J by 6 bases, with 5 bases of the junction left unmatched. CDR1 is MNHNS, CDR2 SASEGT, per germline. The DNA for the CDR3 is TGTGCCAGCAGTGAAGGGACAGGGTGGATTCAGCCCCAGCATTTT. This sequence encodes CASSEGTGWIQPQHF.

V is TRBV7-9 and J is TRBJ2-7; 7 nucleotides agree with TRBD1. The CDR3 is 14 residues long. V lost 5 bases and J lost 6; bases outside the gene matches: 10. Germline V CDR1 and CDR2: SEHNR, FQNEAQ (reference sequence). This CDR3 is CASSQQGDPSEQYV. CDR3 nucleotide sequence: TGTGCCAGCAGCCAGCAGGGGGATCCTTCCGAGCAGTACGTC.

This chain connects TRBV28 to TRBJ2-5, with TRBD1 as a possible D gene (6 bases). Germline V gene data show CDR1 as MDHEN and CDR2 as SYDVKM. The length of the CDR3 is 14 residues. Trimming stripped 4 bases from V and 5 bases from J, with 14 bases between. The CDR3: CASSSGHTGETQYF. DNA for the CDR3: TGTGCCAGCAGTTCCGGACATACAGGGGAGACCCAGTACTTC. The full variable domain, its missing parts supplied by reference TRBV28 and TRBJ2-5, is DVKVTQSSRYLVKRTGEKVFLECVQDMDHENMFWYRQDPGLGLRLIYFSYDVKMKEKGDIPEGYSVSREKKERFSLILESASTNQTSMYLCASSSGHTGETQYFGPGTRLLVL.

The chain employs TRBV28 and TRBJ2-5; D might be TRBD2 (7 bases). From germline, CDR1 is MDHEN and CDR2 SYDVKM. V lost 8 bases to trimming and J lost 7 bases, with 11 bases between them. This CDR3 has 11 residues. In nucleotides, the CDR3 is TGTGCCAGCGCGGGGGCCAGGACCCAGTACTTC. It encodes CASAGARTQYF.

V and J are TRBV4-3 and TRBJ2-5, with a possible D match to TRBD2 (7 bases). The CDR3 runs 14 residues. V was shortened by 1 base and J by 9 bases, with 15 bases between the two germline ends. Per the germline V gene, CDR1 is LGHNA and CDR2 is YSLEER. The CDR3 DNA is TGCGCCAGCAGCCAAGGGAGGGGGGGAAGGGCCCAGTACTTC. This gives the protein CASSQGRGGRAQYF.